This T cell receptor beta chain was obtained from a study of T cells in Graves' hyperthyroidism and ophthalmopathy. Exclusion followed for patients with uncontrolled infection, other autoimmune disease, pregnancy or lactation. Per the germline V gene, CDR1 is SGHTA and CDR2 is FQGNSA. There are 12 residues in the CDR3. The V end lost 4 bases, the J end lost 9 bases, and 12 bases lay between the germline ends. The investigators amplified TCR beta CDR3 regions from RNA transcripts. Carried out on the TCR CDR3, a first-round RT-PCR used the HTBI primer set. Via MiXCR, TCRdb re-called the multiplex PCR reads, giving one row per CDR3 protein. The sample lists roughly 500,000 distinct CDR3 sequences, roughly 45% seen once, with 44% in the top ten. Findings of the study overall: Expanded thyroid clonotypes (above 0.001) were mostly also found in blood.

On this clonotype: Its target is unknown.

The TCR was taken from an adult woman with Graves' disease, either hyperthyroidism or ophthalmopathy (not recorded which). Specimen: peripheral blood or thyroid tissue (not recorded which). The V gene is TRBV7-2, the J gene TRBJ2-5; D is uncertain. The CDR3 loop reads CASSSQNQPQYF. The DNA of the CDR3 is TGTGCCAGCAGCTCCCAGAATCAGCCCCAGTACTTC.